The sequence of this T cell receptor (beta chain) was determined in a study of T cell clones after liver transplantation. Turning to the study itself: Post-transplant blood was tracked for graft-donor-reactive T cell clones identified in a pre-transplant mixed lymphocyte reaction. Until 12-24 months post-transplant, subjects got standard immunosuppression and no induction. Study results and limitations: Donor-reactive sequences fell more than third party-reactive ones, suggesting partial deletion.

Method: immunoSEQ multiplex PCR; TCRdb's copy keeps in-frame clones and lacks some. The repertoire holds more than 2,000 clones, with 20% to 25% as singletons. Proliferating CFSE-low MLR cells were sequenced to define alloreactive TCRbeta sequences. This CDR3 is built from 13 residues. Trimming took 3 bases from V and 0 from J, leaving 6 bases between them. Germline loops: CDR1 SQVTM, CDR2 ANQGSEA. Remarks on this clone: The antigen is unknown.

The source of this sequence is a human patient who received a liver transplant. Some T cells may have come from the graft donor. The chain links TRBV29-1 to TRBJ2-1; D gene unclear. Specimen: CD8+ T cells from cultured PBMCs. The CDR3 region is CSVDRSSYNEQFF. The CDR3 bases are TGCAGCGTTGACAGGAGCTCCTACAATGAGCAGTTCTTC.